Given below is one T cell receptor beta chain in context. Healthy Caucasians supplied all donations. The source of the sample is a study of identical twins. Through template switching, a universal primer site was introduced, and the cDNA contained unique molecular identifiers. Each CDR3 protein is one row after TCRdb ran MiXCR on the 5' RACE reads. The top ten clones hold around 10% of a sample with a few hundred thousand distinct CDR3 sequences, approximately 18% of them seen once. The germline CDR1 and CDR2 sequences are SGHRS and YFSETQ. The V end was cut by 4 bases, the J end by 0 bases, with 11 bases between. The CDR3 runs 15 residues.

The sequence came from a man in his fifties or sixties in good health. Sequenced material: naive T cells sorted from blood. This rearrangement joins TRBV5-1 to TRBJ2-1, with D unresolved. The CDR3 sequence is CASSADSSSYNEQFF. Written as DNA, the CDR3 is TGCGCCAGCAGCGCAGACTCAAGCTCCTACAATGAGCAGTTCTTC.